The 13 T cell receptor beta chains presented below share a single source sample, sequenced in a study of T cell clonality in common variable immunodeficiency. This table comes from immunoSEQ multiplex PCR, and its TCRdb copy is limited to in-frame clones, with some not included. Listed for the sample are about 52,000 clones, none seen a single time. What was sequenced was peripheral blood mononuclear cells. These receptors came from a person aged 18 to 75 in good health.

This clone was seen at least ten times. The sequenced fragment ends 3 residues before the CDR3 boundary, so the rest is inferred from the germline J gene. V is TRBV18 and J is TRBJ2-6; D gene ambiguous. Germline V lookup: CDR1 KGHSH, CDR2 LQKENI. Trimming took 8 bases from V and 2 from J, leaving 10 bases between them. The CDR3 runs 14 residues. The CDR3 loop is CASRLNPGANVLTF. CDR3 bases read: TGTGCCAGCCGACTGAATCCTGGGGCCAACGTC.

This clone was observed at least ten times. The DNA ends 3 residues before the CDR3 does, and the rest of the CDR3 is filled in from the germline J gene. The chain has TRBV6-2 or TRBV6-3 and TRBJ2-3; 8 bases are a match to TRBD2. CDR3 length equals 16 residues. The junction had 18 bases not matched to a gene; V was cut back by 8 bases and J by 8 bases. Germline CDR1 MNHEY, CDR2 SVGEGT. This CDR3 is CASSTSGGLGIVTQYF. The CDR3 DNA, read in part, is TGTGCCAGCTCGACCTCTGGGGGACTAGGTATAGTTACG.

Regarding this clone: The observed sequence ends 3 residues before the CDR3 terminus, with the missing tail filled in from the germline J gene. V and J are TRBV19 and TRBJ1-5, with a weak D call TRBD1 (6 bases). V dropped 4 bases and J dropped 7 bases, with 17 bases sitting between them. The CDR3 is made up of 15 amino acids. Germline loops: CDR1 LNHDA, CDR2 SQIVND (reference sequence). Partial CDR3 DNA: TGTGCCAGTAGTACCGCGAGGGGGAGGGTACAGCCC. Encoded protein: CASSTARGRVQP. In full, the CDR3 reads CASSTARGRVQPQHF.

Remarks on this clone: The read finishes 3 residues shy of the CDR3 end, and the germline J gene is used to complete it. The rearrangement joins TRBV13 to TRBJ1-4, with D tentatively TRBD1 (6 bases). V gave up 6 bases and J gave up 8 bases, with 16 bases separating them. The germline V gene encodes CDR1 PRHDT and CDR2 FYEKMQ (reference sequence). The CDR3 contains 14 residues. CDR3 amino acids: CASSPQGGREKLFF. CDR3 bases read: TGTGCCAGCAGTCCACAGGGTGGACGGGAAAAA.

This clone occurred many times. The CDR3 bases that were read are TGCGCCAGCAGGGCCAACTCTGGAAACACC. Residues: CASRANSGNT. The whole CDR3 protein is CASRANSGNTIYF. The chain employs TRBV5-1 and TRBJ1-3; no reliable D call. The sequence runs out 3 residues before the end of the CDR3; the remainder is reconstructed from the germline J gene. Germline CDR1 is SGHRS and CDR2 is YFSETQ. Trimming cost V 5 bases and J 0 bases, with 6 bases left between them. The CDR3 totals 13 residues.

This clone has ten or more counts. The sequenced fragment ends 3 residues before the CDR3 boundary, so the rest is inferred from the germline J gene. The chain recombines TRBV5-1 with TRBJ2-5, with 7 nucleotides matching TRBD2. CDR3 size: 16 residues. Germline values: CDR1 SGHRS, CDR2 YFSETQ. V shed 4 bases, J shed 2 bases, and the junction held 11 bases outside the gene matches. The CDR3 bases that were read are TGCGCCAGCAGCCAATTCTCTGGCGGGGGACAAGAGACC. Translated, it gives CASSQFSGGGQET. The whole CDR3 reads CASSQFSGGGQETQYF.

This clone was detected a few times. The read terminates 3 residues ahead of where the CDR3 ends, so the germline J gene completes it. The V call is TRBV19, the J call TRBJ2-3; D remains ambiguous. The V end lost 9 bases, the J end lost 4 bases, and 17 bases lay between the germline ends. CDR1 and CDR2 (germline): LNHDA, SQIVND (reference sequence). The CDR3 has 14 amino acids. CDR3 protein: CASHDISGADTQYF. Partial CDR3 DNA: TGTGCCAGCCATGACATCTCCGGTGCAGATACG.

This clone is classed as medium-sized. The DNA ends 3 residues before the CDR3 does, and the rest of the CDR3 is filled in from the germline J gene. V gene TRBV19 combines with J gene TRBJ2-1; possibly TRBD2 for D (6 bases). The germline CDR1 and CDR2 sequences are LNHDA and SQIVND (reference sequence). Trimming cost V 0 bases and J 9 bases, with 9 bases left between them. The CDR3 runs to 13 residues. CDR3 sequence: CASSIEGRGEQFF. Incomplete CDR3 DNA: TGTGCCAGTAGTATAGAGGGGCGGGGTGAG.

In this sample, this clone turned up many times. Coverage ceases 3 residues before the CDR3 finishes, and the germline J gene fills in the end. V is TRBV18 and J is TRBJ1-5; no firm D call. This CDR3 has 16 amino acids. Germline V gene lookup returns CDR1 KGHSH and CDR2 LQKENI. The V end was cut by 3 bases, the J end by 4 bases, with 16 bases between. The CDR3 here is CASSPSRVLTNQPQHF. The CDR3 bases that were read are TGTGCCAGCTCACCTTCCCGGGTCCTGACTAATCAGCCC.

This clone was found many times. Sequencing ends 3 residues short of the CDR3 end; the germline J gene provides the rest. The chain is built from TRBV4-1 and TRBJ2-2; 10 nucleotides match TRBD2. From germline, CDR1 is MGHRA and CDR2 YSYEKL. Unmatched junction bases numbered 7, after V lost 3 bases and J lost 6 bases. This CDR3 has 16 residues. The DNA read from the CDR3 is TGCGCCAGCAGCCAGAGCGGGGGGGCTTGGGCCGGGGAG. Encoded protein: CASSQSGGAWAGE. The whole CDR3 reads CASSQSGGAWAGELFF.

This clone was observed many times. The read ends 3 residues before the CDR3 terminus; that terminus is restored from the germline J gene. The genes are TRBV19 and TRBJ2-1; 7 bases map to TRBD2. Germline V lookup: CDR1 LNHDA, CDR2 SQIVND (reference sequence). The V and J ends lost 9 bases and 4 bases, in that order; junction bases with no gene match: 9. This CDR3 region has 14 residues. CDR3 residues: CASTGTGGYNEQFF. Incomplete CDR3 DNA: TGTGCCAGCACCGGGACGGGGGGATACAATGAG.

This clone was counted ten times or more. The read ends 3 residues shy of where the CDR3 ends; the end is completed using the germline J gene. The genes are TRBV29-1 and TRBJ1-1, with D perhaps matching TRBD1 (5 bases). The CDR3 has 13 amino acids. In germline, CDR1 is SQVTM, CDR2 ANQGSEA. CDR3 DNA, as far as it was read: TGCAGCGTTGAAACGAGGGGCAGGCTGGGA. This codes for CSVETRGRLG. The whole CDR3 reads CSVETRGRLGAFF.

The table lists this clone with many counts. The CDR3 extends 3 residues past the end of the read, so its final part is completed from the germline J gene. The chain couples TRBV18 to TRBJ1-2; TRBD1 aligns across 8 bases. The germline gives CDR1 KGHSH, CDR2 LQKENI. This CDR3 is built from 13 residues. Incomplete CDR3 DNA: TGTGCCAGCTCACGGGGACAGGAGGATAGC. It translates to CASSRGQEDS. In full, the CDR3 reads CASSRGQEDSYTF.